This TCR beta chain was recovered during a study of T-cell reconstitution after alpha-beta-depleted transplantation in children. Germline CDR1 SGHTA, CDR2 FQGTGA. There are 15 residues in the CDR3. Trimming pared 5 bases from V and 4 bases from J, leaving 15 bases between. Preparation of the TCRbeta library used unique molecular identifiers. One entry per CDR3 protein, called by TCRdb with MiXCR from the PCR reads. The sample holds some 500,000 distinct CDR3 sequences; approximately 20% are singletons and the top ten take less than 4%. There are a few counts of this clonotype. The chain joins TRBV7-3 to TRBJ2-4; D perhaps matches TRBD1 (9 bases). Here the sequenced sample was PBMCs from the stem cell graft donor, taken from the stem cell graft. This receptor was taken from a human donor who donated a stem cell graft to a child with acute lymphoblastic leukemia. The CDR3 nucleotides are TGTGCCAGCAGCCCGGGAGGGACAGGGAAAAACATTCAGTACTTC. Translation gives CASSPGGTGKNIQYF.